This passage covers 6 T cell receptor beta chains from one sample sequenced in a study of shared clonotypes between healthy human individuals. Clones were read by immunoSEQ multiplex PCR, and TCRdb kept only the in-frame ones, dropping some. This repertoire shows about 2.4 million clones, approximately 94% found once; its top ten account for around 0.37%. Specimen: naive CD4+ T cells from PBMCs. The subset denotes: CD45RA+ positively selected. All receptors derive from a man between 18 and 29 years old in good health. Some clones in this sample may be carry-over from other donors' samples.

This clone appeared a single time. Other DNA sequences within the sample encode an identical CDR3. The chain couples TRBV5-1 to TRBJ2-7; 10 nucleotides line up with TRBD2. Germline V gene data show CDR1 as SGHRS and CDR2 as YFSETQ. The ends lost 2 bases at V and 3 bases at J; junction bases unmatched: 5. The CDR3 extends over 15 amino acids. This CDR3 is CASSLGLADNYEQYF. The CDR3 bases are TGCGCCAGCAGCTTAGGACTAGCGGACAACTACGAGCAGTACTTC.

The gene calls are TRBV28 and TRBJ2-2; possibly TRBD2 for D (6 bases). CDR3 length: 17 amino acids. The V end was cut by 5 bases, the J end by 6 bases, with 22 bases between. Germline values: CDR1 MDHEN, CDR2 SYDVKM. CDR3 region: CASSAPPRAGGAGELFF. The DNA of the CDR3 is TGTGCCAGCAGTGCGCCACCCCGTGCCGGGGGAGCCGGGGAGCTGTTTTTT.

The V and J genes are TRBV5-1 and TRBJ2-7, with 12 bases lining up with TRBD2. J lost 6 bases, V lost 2 bases, and 0 bases had no gene match. Germline lookup yields CDR1 SGHRS and CDR2 YFSETQ. This CDR3 contains 13 residues. CDR3 in amino acids: CASSLLAGGEQYF. CDR3 nucleotide sequence: TGCGCCAGCAGCTTACTAGCGGGAGGCGAGCAGTACTTC.

The rearrangement links TRBV28 to TRBJ2-5; TRBD1 might be the D (6 bases). Trimming cost V 2 bases and J 5 bases, with 18 bases left between them. Germline CDR1 MDHEN, CDR2 SYDVKM. This CDR3 comprises 16 residues. Written as DNA, the CDR3 is TGTGCCAGCAGTTTAAAGGAACTAGGGGGTCGGGAGACCCAGTACTTC. As protein: CASSLKELGGRETQYF.

This chain links TRBV11-2 with TRBJ1-2; the match to TRBD1 covers 8 bases. The CDR3 has 14 residues. Germline V CDR1 and CDR2: SGHAT, FQNNGV. V gave up 0 bases and J gave up 4 bases; unmatched junction bases: 1. CDR3 in amino acids: CASSLDRGLYGYTF. Here the CDR3 DNA reads TGTGCCAGCAGCTTAGACAGGGGGCTCTATGGCTACACCTTC.

The J gene is TRBJ2-7, the V gene TRBV5-4; D is unclear. V gave up 4 bases and J gave up 2 bases, with 13 bases separating them. Germline lookup yields CDR1 SGHNT and CDR2 YYREEE (reference sequence). This CDR3 comprises 14 residues. CDR3 DNA: TGTGCCAGCAGCGCAATTAGCAGCGCCTACGAGCAGTACTTC. Translated: CASSAISSAYEQYF.